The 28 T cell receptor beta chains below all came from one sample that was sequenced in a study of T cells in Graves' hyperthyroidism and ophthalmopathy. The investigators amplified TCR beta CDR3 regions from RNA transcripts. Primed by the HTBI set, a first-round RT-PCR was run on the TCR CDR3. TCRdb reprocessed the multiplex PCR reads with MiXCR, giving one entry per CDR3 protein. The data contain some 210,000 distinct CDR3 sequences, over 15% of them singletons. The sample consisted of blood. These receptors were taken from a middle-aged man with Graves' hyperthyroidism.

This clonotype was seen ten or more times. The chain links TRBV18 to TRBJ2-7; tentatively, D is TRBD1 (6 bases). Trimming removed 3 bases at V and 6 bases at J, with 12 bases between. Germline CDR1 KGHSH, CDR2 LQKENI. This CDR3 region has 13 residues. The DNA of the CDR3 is TGTGCCAGCTCACCCGGGGACATCCGCGAGCAGTACTTC. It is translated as CASSPGDIREQYF.

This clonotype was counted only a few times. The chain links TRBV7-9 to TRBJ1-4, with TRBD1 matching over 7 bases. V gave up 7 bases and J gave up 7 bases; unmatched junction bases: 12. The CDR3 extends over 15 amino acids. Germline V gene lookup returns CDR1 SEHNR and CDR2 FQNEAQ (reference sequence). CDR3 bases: TGTGCCAGCACCCCCGCAGGGGGGATTAGTGAAAAACTGTTTTTT. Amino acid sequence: CASTPAGGISEKLFF.

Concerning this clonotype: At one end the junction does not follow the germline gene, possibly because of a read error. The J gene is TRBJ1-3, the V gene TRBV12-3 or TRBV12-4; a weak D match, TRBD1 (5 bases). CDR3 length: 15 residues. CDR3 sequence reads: CASSLAGTAGNTMYF. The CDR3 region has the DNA TGTGCCAGCAGTTTAGCCGGGACGGCTGGAAACACCATGTATTTT.

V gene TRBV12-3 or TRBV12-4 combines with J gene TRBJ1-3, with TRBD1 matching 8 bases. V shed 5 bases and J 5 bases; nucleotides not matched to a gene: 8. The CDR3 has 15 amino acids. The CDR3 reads CASSPTQGARNTIYF. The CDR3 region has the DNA TGTGCCAGCAGTCCCACTCAGGGGGCGAGAAACACCATATATTTT.

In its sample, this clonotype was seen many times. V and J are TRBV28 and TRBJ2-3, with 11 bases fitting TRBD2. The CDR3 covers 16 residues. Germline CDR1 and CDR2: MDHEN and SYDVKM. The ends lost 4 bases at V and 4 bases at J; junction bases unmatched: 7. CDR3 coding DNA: TGTGCCAGCAGTTCCCCCTCTAGCGGGAGGCCAGATACGCAGTATTTT. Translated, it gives CASSSPSSGRPDTQYF.

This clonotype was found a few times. The CDR3: CASSLWQGRVDTEAFF. The CDR3 nucleotides are TGTGCCAGCAGCTTGTGGCAGGGGAGGGTTGACACTGAAGCTTTCTTT. The chain is built from TRBV5-4 and TRBJ1-1; D is possibly TRBD1 (6 bases). This CDR3 region has 16 residues. Germline assignment: CDR1 SGHNT and CDR2 YYREEE (reference sequence). The V end was cut by 1 base, the J end by 3 bases, with 16 bases between.

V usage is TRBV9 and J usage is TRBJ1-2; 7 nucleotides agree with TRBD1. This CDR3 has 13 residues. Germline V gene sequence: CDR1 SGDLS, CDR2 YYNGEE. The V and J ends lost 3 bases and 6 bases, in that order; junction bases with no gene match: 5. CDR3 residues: CASSATGSDGYTF. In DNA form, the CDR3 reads TGTGCCAGCAGCGCGACAGGGTCCGATGGCTACACCTTC.

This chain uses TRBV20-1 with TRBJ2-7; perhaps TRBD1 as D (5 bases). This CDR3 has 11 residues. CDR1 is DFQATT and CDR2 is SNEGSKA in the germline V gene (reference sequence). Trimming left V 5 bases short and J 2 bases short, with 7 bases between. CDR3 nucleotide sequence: TGCAGTGCTGAGACAGCCTACGAGCAGTACTTC. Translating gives CSAETAYEQYF.

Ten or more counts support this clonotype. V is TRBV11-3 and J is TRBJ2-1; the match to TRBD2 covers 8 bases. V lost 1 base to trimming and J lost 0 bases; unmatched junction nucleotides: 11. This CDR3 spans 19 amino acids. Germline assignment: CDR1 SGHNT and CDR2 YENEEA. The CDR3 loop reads CASSLGSGSGASSYNEQFF. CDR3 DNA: TGTGCCAGCAGCTTAGGAAGTGGTAGCGGGGCAAGCTCCTACAATGAGCAGTTCTTC.

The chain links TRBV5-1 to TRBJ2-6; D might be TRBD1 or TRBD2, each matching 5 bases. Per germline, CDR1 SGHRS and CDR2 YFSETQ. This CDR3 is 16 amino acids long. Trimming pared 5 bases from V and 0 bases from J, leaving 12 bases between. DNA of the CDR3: TGCGCCAGCAGTGAGGGGCGGACCTCTGGGGCCAACGTCCTGACTTTC. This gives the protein CASSEGRTSGANVLTF.

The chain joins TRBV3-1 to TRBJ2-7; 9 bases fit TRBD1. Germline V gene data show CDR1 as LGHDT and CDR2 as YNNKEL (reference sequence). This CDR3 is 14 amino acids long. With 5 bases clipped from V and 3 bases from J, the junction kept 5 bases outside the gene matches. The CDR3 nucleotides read TGTGCCAGCAGCGCCCGGGACAGGGACTACGAGCAGTACTTC. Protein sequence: CASSARDRDYEQYF.

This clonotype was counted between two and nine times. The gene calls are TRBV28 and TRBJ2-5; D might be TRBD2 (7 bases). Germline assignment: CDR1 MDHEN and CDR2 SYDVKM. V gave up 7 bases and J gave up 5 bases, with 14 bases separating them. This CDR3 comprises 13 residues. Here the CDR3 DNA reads TGTGCCAGCAAGGGGGGGGCTGGGGAGACCCAGTACTTC. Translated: CASKGGAGETQYF.

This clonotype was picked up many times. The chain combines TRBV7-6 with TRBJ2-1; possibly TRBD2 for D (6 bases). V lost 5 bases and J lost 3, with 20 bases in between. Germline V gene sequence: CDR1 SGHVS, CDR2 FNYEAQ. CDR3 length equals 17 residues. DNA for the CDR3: TGTGCCAGCAGCACCAGGGACTCCAAGTCCCACTACAATGAGCAGTTCTTC. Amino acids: CASSTRDSKSHYNEQFF.

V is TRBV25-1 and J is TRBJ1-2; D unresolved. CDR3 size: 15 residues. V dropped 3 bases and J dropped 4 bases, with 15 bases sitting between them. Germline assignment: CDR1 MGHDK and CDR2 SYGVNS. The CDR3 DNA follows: TGTGCCAGCAGTGACCTGGGGAGTAACGGCTATGGCTACACCTTC. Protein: CASSDLGSNGYGYTF.

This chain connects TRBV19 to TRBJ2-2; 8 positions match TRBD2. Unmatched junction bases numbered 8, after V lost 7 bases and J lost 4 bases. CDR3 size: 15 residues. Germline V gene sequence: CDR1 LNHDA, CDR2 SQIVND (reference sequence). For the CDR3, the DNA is TGTGCCAGTAAACCACCCGGGAGGGCCACCGGGGAGCTGTTTTTT. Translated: CASKPPGRATGELFF.

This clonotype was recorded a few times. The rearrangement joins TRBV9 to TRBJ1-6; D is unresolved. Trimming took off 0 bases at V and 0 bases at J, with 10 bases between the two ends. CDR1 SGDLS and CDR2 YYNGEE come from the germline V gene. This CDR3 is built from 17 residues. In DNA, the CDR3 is TGTGCCAGCAGCGTAGCGGTGCAGAGCTCCTATAATTCACCCCTCCACTTT. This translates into CASSVAVQSSYNSPLHF.

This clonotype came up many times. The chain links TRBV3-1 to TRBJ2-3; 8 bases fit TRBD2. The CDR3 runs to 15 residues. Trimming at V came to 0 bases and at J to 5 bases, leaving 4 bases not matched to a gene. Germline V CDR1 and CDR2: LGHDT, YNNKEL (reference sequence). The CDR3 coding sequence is TGTGCCAGCAGCCAAGACCGGCTAGCGGGAGATACGCAGTATTTT. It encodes CASSQDRLAGDTQYF.

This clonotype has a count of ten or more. Written as DNA, the CDR3 is TGTGCCAGCAGTCCAGGGGCGCGAGGCAATCAGCCCCAGCATTTT. It encodes CASSPGARGNQPQHF. The rearrangement joins TRBV28 to TRBJ1-5, with TRBD1 as a possible D gene (6 bases). The CDR3 totals 15 residues. The germline V and J ends were trimmed by 5 bases and 2 bases, with 13 bases remaining between them. From germline, CDR1 is MDHEN and CDR2 SYDVKM.

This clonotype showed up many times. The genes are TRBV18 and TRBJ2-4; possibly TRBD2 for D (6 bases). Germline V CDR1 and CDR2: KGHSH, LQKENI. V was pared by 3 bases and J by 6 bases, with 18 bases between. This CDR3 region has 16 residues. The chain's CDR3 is CASSPPLRGGLNIQYF. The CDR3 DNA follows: TGTGCCAGCTCACCGCCTTTGAGGGGAGGCCTAAACATTCAGTACTTC.

The CDR3 DNA follows: TGTGCCAGCAGTTTAAGTTCGGGTCTATCATCGGTAGAGACCCAGTACTTC. Its protein product is CASSLSSGLSSVETQYF. The rearrangement uses TRBV28 and TRBJ2-5; D not resolved. CDR3 size: 17 residues. Germline CDR1 and CDR2: MDHEN and SYDVKM. V was clipped by 2 bases and J by 4 bases, with 20 bases between them.

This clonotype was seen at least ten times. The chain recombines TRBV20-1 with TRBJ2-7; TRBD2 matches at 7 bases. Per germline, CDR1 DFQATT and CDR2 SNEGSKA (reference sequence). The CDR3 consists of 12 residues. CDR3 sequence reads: CSGEGLHYEQYF. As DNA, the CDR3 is TGCAGCGGGGAGGGGCTTCACTACGAGCAGTACTTC.

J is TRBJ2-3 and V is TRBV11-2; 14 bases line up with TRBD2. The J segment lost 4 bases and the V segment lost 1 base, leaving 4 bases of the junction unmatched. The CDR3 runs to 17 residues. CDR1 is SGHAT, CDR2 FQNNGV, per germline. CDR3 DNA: TGTGCCAGCAGCTTAGTCGGGACTAGCGGGAGCCCAGATACGCAGTATTTT. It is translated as CASSLVGTSGSPDTQYF.

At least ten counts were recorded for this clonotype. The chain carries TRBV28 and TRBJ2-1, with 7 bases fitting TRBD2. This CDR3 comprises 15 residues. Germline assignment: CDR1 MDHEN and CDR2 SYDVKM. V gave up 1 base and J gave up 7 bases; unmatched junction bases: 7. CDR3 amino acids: CASSLSLADPNEQFF. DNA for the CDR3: TGTGCCAGCAGTTTATCGCTAGCGGATCCTAATGAGCAGTTCTTC.

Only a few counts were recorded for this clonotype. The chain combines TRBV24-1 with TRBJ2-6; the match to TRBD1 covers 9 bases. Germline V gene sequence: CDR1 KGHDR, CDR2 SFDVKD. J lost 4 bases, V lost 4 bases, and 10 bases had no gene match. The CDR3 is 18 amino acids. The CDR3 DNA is TGTGCCACCAGTGACCAAGGGACAGGGCTATCGGGGGCCAACGTCCTGACTTTC. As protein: CATSDQGTGLSGANVLTF.

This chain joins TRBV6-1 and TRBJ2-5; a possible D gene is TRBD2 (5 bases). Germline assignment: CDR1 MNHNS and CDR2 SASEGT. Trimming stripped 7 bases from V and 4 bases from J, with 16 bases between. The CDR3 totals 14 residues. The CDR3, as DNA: TGTGCCAGCACCGGGAATTTGGAATCAGAGACCCAGTACTTC. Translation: CASTGNLESETQYF.

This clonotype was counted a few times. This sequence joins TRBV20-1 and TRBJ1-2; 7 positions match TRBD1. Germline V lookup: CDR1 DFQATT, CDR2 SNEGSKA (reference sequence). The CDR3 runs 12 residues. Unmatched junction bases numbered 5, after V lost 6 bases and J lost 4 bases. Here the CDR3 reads CSAPGQSYGYTF. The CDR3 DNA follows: TGCAGTGCGCCGGGACAGAGCTATGGCTACACCTTC.

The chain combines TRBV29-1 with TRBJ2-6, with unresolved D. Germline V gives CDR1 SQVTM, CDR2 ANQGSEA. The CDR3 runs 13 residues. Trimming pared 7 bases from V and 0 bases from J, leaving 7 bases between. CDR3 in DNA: TGCAGCGCCCGGACCTCTGGGGCCAACGTCCTGACTTTC. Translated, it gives CSARTSGANVLTF. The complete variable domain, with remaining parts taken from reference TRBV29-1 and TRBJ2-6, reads SAVISQKPSRDICQRGTSLTIQCQVDSQVTMMFWYRQQPGQSLTLIATANQGSEATYESGFVIDKFPISRPNLTFSTLTVSNMSPEDSSIYLCSARTSGANVLTFGAGSRLTVL.

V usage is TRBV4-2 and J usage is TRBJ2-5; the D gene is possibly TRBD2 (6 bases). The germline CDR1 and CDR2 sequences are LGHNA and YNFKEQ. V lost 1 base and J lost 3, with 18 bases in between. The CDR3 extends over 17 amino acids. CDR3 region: CASSQVSTFPGEETQYF. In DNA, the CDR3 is TGTGCCAGCAGCCAAGTCTCCACCTTTCCGGGAGAAGAGACCCAGTACTTC.